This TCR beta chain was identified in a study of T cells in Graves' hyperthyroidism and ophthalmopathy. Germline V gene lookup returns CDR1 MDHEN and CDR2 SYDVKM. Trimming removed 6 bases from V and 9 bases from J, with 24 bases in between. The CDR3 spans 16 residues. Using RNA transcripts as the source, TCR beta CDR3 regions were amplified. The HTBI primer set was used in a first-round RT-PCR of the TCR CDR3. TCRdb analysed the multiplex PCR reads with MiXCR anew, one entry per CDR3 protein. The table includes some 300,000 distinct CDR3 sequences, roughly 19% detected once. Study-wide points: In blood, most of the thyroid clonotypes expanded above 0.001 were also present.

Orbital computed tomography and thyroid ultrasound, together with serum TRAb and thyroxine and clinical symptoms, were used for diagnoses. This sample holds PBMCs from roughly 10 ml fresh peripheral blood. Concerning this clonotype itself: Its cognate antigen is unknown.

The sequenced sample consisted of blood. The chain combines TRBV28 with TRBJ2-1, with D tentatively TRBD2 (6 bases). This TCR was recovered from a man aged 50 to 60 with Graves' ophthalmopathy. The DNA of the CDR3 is TGTGCCAGCAGCGGCCGCGGGGAGGCCGTCTTGTTTGAGCAGTTCTTC. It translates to CASSGRGEAVLFEQFF.